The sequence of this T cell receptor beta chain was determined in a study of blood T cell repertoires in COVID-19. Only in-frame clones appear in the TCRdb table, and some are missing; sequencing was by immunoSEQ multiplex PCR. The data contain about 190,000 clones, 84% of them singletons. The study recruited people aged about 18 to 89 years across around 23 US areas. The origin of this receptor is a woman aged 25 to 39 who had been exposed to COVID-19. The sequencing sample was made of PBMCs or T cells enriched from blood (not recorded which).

CDR3 DNA: TGTGCCAGCTCACCACAAGGTGTGGCCGACCAGAGGGGCTACACCTTC. Translated, it gives CASSPQGVADQRGYTF. This chain links TRBV18 with TRBJ1-2; D gene ambiguous. The germline gives CDR1 KGHSH, CDR2 LQKENI. CDR3 length equals 16 residues. V lost 1 base and J lost 8, with 20 bases in between.